The 23 T cell receptor beta chains below were found in one sample sequenced in a study of T cell responses to AZD1222 COVID-19 vaccine. The data were produced by immunoSEQ multiplex PCR, yet TCRdb's version contains in-frame clones alone and is incomplete. The data contain 150,000 to 200,000 clones, about 91% of them singletons. The specimen comprised peripheral blood, sampled 28 days after the second AZD1222 dose. The receptors stem from an adult who received the AZD1222 COVID-19 vaccine.

The rearrangement joins TRBV4-3 to TRBJ2-1, with D perhaps TRBD2 (6 bases). The germline V gene encodes CDR1 LGHNA and CDR2 YSLEER. This CDR3 contains 16 residues. The V and J ends lost 0 bases and 7 bases respectively, with 16 bases between them. The CDR3 sequence: CASSQDVGLIENEQFF. The CDR3, as DNA: TGCGCCAGCAGCCAAGATGTAGGACTAATAGAGAATGAGCAGTTCTTC.

CDR3 residues: CASSLGILRETQYF. CDR3 nucleotides: TGTGCCAGCAGCTTGGGTATCCTAAGGGAGACCCAGTACTTC. The chain combines TRBV5-4 with TRBJ2-5; D is unclear. This CDR3 spans 14 amino acids. Per germline, CDR1 SGHNT and CDR2 YYREEE (reference sequence). V lost 0 bases, J lost 5 bases, and 11 bases lay in between.

The chain is built from TRBV6-1 and TRBJ1-2; D remains unclear. V dropped 0 bases and J dropped 4 bases, with 6 bases sitting between them. CDR3 length: 13 residues. In germline, CDR1 is MNHNS, CDR2 SASEGT. The CDR3 protein is CASSEAGFYGYTF. The CDR3 coding sequence is TGTGCCAGCAGTGAAGCGGGATTCTATGGCTACACCTTC.

The V gene is TRBV19, the J gene TRBJ2-3; no definite D call. In germline, CDR1 is LNHDA, CDR2 SQIVND (reference sequence). This CDR3 region has 13 residues. The ends were cut back, 3 bases at V and 2 bases at J, with 6 bases in the middle. The CDR3 region is CASSIDLTDTQYF. CDR3 in DNA: TGTGCCAGTAGTATCGACCTCACAGATACGCAGTATTTT. Supplemented by reference TRBV19 and TRBJ2-3, the full variable domain reads DGGITQSPKYLFRKEGQNVTLSCEQNLNHDAMYWYRQDPGQGLRLIYYSQIVNDFQKGDIAEGYSVSREKKESFPLTVTSAQKNPTAFYLCASSIDLTDTQYFGPGTRLTVL.

The chain links TRBV11-2 to TRBJ2-3; no definite D call. CDR1 is SGHAT, CDR2 FQNNGV, per germline. The CDR3 is 14 residues long. V gave up 5 bases and J gave up 2 bases, with 11 bases separating them. The CDR3 bases are TGTGCCAGCAGCCCTCAAGGATCCACAGATACGCAGTATTTT. It specifies CASSPQGSTDTQYF.

The chain couples TRBV3-1 (or the pseudogene TRBV3-2) to TRBJ2-1; D is undetermined. From germline, CDR1 is LGHDT and CDR2 YNNKEL (reference sequence). V was cut by 6 bases and J by 0 bases, with 6 bases left in between. The CDR3 has 13 amino acids. The CDR3 loop reads CASRQSSYNEQFF. Here the CDR3 DNA reads TGTGCCAGCAGACAGAGCTCCTACAATGAGCAGTTCTTC.

This chain links TRBV6-5 with TRBJ2-1; perhaps D is TRBD1 or TRBD2 (7 bases each). V shed 7 bases and J shed 5 bases, with 12 bases lying between them. This CDR3 is built from 13 residues. Per germline, CDR1 MNHEY and CDR2 SVGAGI. Here the CDR3 reads CASTRGGHNEQFF. CDR3 bases: TGTGCCAGCACCAGGGGGGGCCACAATGAGCAGTTCTTC.

The rearrangement links TRBV14 to TRBJ1-1, with D uncertain. The CDR3 is 15 amino acids. Germline V CDR1 and CDR2: SGHDN, FVKESK. Trimming took 4 bases from V and 0 from J, leaving 12 bases between them. CDR3 residues: CASSRSGRMNTEAFF. The CDR3 coding sequence is TGTGCCAGCAGCCGGAGCGGACGTATGAACACTGAAGCTTTCTTT. The whole variable domain, remainder taken from reference TRBV14 and TRBJ1-1, is EAGVTQFPSHSVIEKGQTVTLRCDPISGHDNLYWYRRVMGKEIKFLLHFVKESKQDESGMPNNRFLAERTGGTYSTLKVQPAELEDSGVYFCASSRSGRMNTEAFFGQGTRLTVV.

V usage is TRBV19 and J usage is TRBJ1-2, with D possibly matching TRBD1 (6 bases). This CDR3 has 12 residues. The germline gives CDR1 LNHDA, CDR2 SQIVND (reference sequence). Between the trimmed V and J ends, which lost 10 bases and 6 bases, there was a span of 15 bases. The CDR3 reads CATGRGLDGYTF. The CDR3 DNA reads as TGTGCCACCGGAAGGGGGTTGGATGGCTACACCTTC.

The genes are TRBV5-1 and TRBJ1-3; D is possibly TRBD1 (6 bases). This CDR3 region has 15 residues. CDR1 SGHRS and CDR2 YFSETQ come from the germline V gene. V was cut by 0 bases and J by 4 bases, with 11 bases left in between. The CDR3 here is CASSLGPGDGNTIYF. CDR3 DNA: TGCGCCAGCAGCTTGGGTCCAGGGGACGGAAACACCATATATTTT.

The CDR3 region has the DNA TGTGCCAGCAGCTTAATCGGGAACACTGAAGCTTTCTTT. Its protein is CASSLIGNTEAFF. The chain employs TRBV13 and TRBJ1-1; no reliable D call. Trimming pared 2 bases from V and 1 base from J, leaving 5 bases between. Germline V gene lookup returns CDR1 PRHDT and CDR2 FYEKMQ (reference sequence). The CDR3 has 13 residues. Variable domain in full (rest from reference TRBV13 and TRBJ1-1): AAGVIQSPRHLIKEKRETATLKCYPIPRHDTVYWYQQGPGQDPQFLISFYEKMQSDKGSIPDRFSAQQFSDYHSELNMSSLELGDSALYFCASSLIGNTEAFFGQGTRLTVV.

To note about this clone: A read error may account for a junction end that differs from germline. This sample includes further DNA sequences coding for the same CDR3. The CDR3 DNA sequence: TGTGCTAGTGGTTTGGAGGGAACCGCCTATGGTTACACCTTC. Protein: CASGLEGTAYGYTF. The V call is TRBV12-5, the J call TRBJ1-2; no definite D call. CDR3 size: 14 residues. Germline V lookup: CDR1 LGHNT, CDR2 FRNRAP.

The rearrangement uses TRBV11-2 and TRBJ2-2, with D uncertain. Germline loops: CDR1 SGHAT, CDR2 FQNNGV. This CDR3 contains 13 residues. V was cut by 3 bases and J by 6 bases, with 8 bases left in between. In DNA, the CDR3 is TGTGCCAGCAGCTTTGGAACGTCCGGGGAGCTGTTTTTT. This translates into CASSFGTSGELFF.

The rearrangement joins TRBV6-1 to TRBJ1-6; D is undetermined. Germline CDR1 is MNHNS and CDR2 is SASEGT. The CDR3 is 15 amino acids. Trimming left V 2 bases short and J 3 bases short, with 8 bases between. CDR3 sequence: CASSESENYNSPLHF. The CDR3 DNA reads TGTGCCAGCAGTGAATCAGAGAACTATAATTCACCCCTCCACTTT.

V gene TRBV28 combines with J gene TRBJ2-7; the match to TRBD2 covers 10 bases. The germline V gene encodes CDR1 MDHEN and CDR2 SYDVKM. With 6 bases clipped from V and 3 bases from J, the junction kept 8 bases outside the gene matches. The CDR3 is 15 residues long. CDR3: CASSNQLAGNYEQYF. CDR3 DNA: TGTGCCAGCAGCAACCAACTAGCGGGGAACTACGAGCAGTACTTC.

This clone was recorded only once. V and J are TRBV29-1 and TRBJ1-2; D might be TRBD1 (6 bases). V lost 4 bases and J 5 bases, leaving 17 bases between the germline ends. CDR1 is SQVTM and CDR2 is ANQGSEA in the germline V gene. The CDR3 has 14 amino acids. CDR3 coding DNA: TGCAGCGTTGCTATACAAACAGGGTTGTATGGCTACACCTTC. This translates into CSVAIQTGLYGYTF.

The rearrangement links TRBV10-1 to TRBJ1-2, with a possible D match to TRBD1 (5 bases). Germline values: CDR1 WNHNN, CDR2 SYGVQD (reference sequence). The CDR3 has 14 residues. Trimming removed 0 bases at V and 6 bases at J, with 11 bases between. CDR3 nucleotide sequence: TGCGCCAGCAGTGAGTCGAGGGGAGCCCATGGCTACACCTTC. This encodes CASSESRGAHGYTF.

DNA of the CDR3: TGTGCCAGCAGCTTAGGCCGAGAGGGCCGCGGAGAGACCCAGTACTTC. This translates into CASSLGREGRGETQYF. The chain uses TRBV13 and TRBJ2-5, with D possibly matching TRBD2 (5 bases). The germline V and J ends were trimmed by 0 bases and 4 bases, with 15 bases remaining between them. Looked up from germline, CDR1 is PRHDT and CDR2 is FYEKMQ (reference sequence). This CDR3 contains 16 residues.

V is TRBV2 and J is TRBJ2-2; D assignment may be TRBD1 or TRBD2 (5 bases each). The germline V and J ends were trimmed by 6 bases and 3 bases, with 14 bases remaining between them. CDR3 size: 15 residues. Looked up from germline, CDR1 is SNHLY and CDR2 is FYNNEI. In DNA, the CDR3 is TGTGCCAGCAGCCCGGGGCCCACCCACACCGGGGAGCTGTTTTTT. Its translation: CASSPGPTHTGELFF. Full variable domain (missing parts from reference TRBV2 and TRBJ2-2): EPEVTQTPSHQVTQMGQEVILRCVPISNHLYFYWYRQILGQKVEFLVSFYNNEISEKSEIFDDQFSVERPDGSNFTLKIRSTKLEDSAMYFCASSPGPTHTGELFFGEGSRLTVL.

The chain employs TRBV18 and TRBJ1-3; no definite D call. The CDR3 extends over 17 amino acids. Germline lookup yields CDR1 KGHSH and CDR2 LQKENI. V lost 3 bases and J 1 base, leaving 16 bases between the germline ends. The CDR3 spells CASSPLPTAPSGNTIYF. CDR3 coding DNA: TGTGCCAGCTCACCCCTCCCGACCGCACCTTCTGGAAACACCATATATTTT.

For the CDR3, the DNA is TGCGCCAGCAGCTTGGTGTTAGGGTACGAGCAGTACTTC. Translating gives CASSLVLGYEQYF. The chain employs TRBV5-1 and TRBJ2-7; no clear D gene. Germline loops: CDR1 SGHRS, CDR2 YFSETQ. This CDR3 spans 13 amino acids. Trimming stripped 0 bases from V and 4 bases from J, with 8 bases between.

The CDR3 region has the DNA TGTGCCTGGAGTGGGACCCGCAATCAGCCCCAGCATTTT. Encoded protein: CAWSGTRNQPQHF. This sequence joins TRBV30 and TRBJ1-5; D remains unclear. Germline lookup yields CDR1 GTSNPN and CDR2 SVGIG (reference sequence). The CDR3 sequence is 13 residues long. V was cut by 1 base and J by 2 bases, with 6 bases left in between.

CDR3 bases: TGTGCCAGCAGCTTTCCGGGACAGGGCACAGATACGCAGTATTTT. The encoded protein is CASSFPGQGTDTQYF. This chain links TRBV4-2 with TRBJ2-3; TRBD1 agrees at 8 bases. The CDR3 has 15 amino acids. Germline CDR1 is LGHNA and CDR2 is YNFKEQ. V shed 5 bases and J 1 base; nucleotides not matched to a gene: 5.